The rows below give T cell receptor beta chains drawn from one sample of a study of shared clonotypes between healthy human individuals. Here immunoSEQ multiplex PCR was the method, and the copy in TCRdb shows in-frame clones only, minus some. The sample yields about 380,000 clones, roughly 96% seen once. The sample comprised memory CD8+ T cells sorted from blood. The receptors shown here come from a man younger than 45 in good health. CDR3s leave out the opening cysteine and the closing phenylalanine or tryptophan. Clone size is stated in some rows and not others, as once, few, many or a class when expanded.

j_call: TRBJ2-7
clone_size: .
v_call: TRBV5-1
cdr3_aa: ASRDTDNPYEQY

j_call: TRBJ1-1
clone_size: .
v_call: TRBV14
cdr3_aa: ASSPGEIEAF

j_call: TRBJ2-2
clone_size: .
v_call: TRBV5-1
cdr3_aa: ASSLVEENTGELF

j_call: TRBJ2-7
clone_size: .
v_call: TRBV4-1
cdr3_aa: ASSQDTGLGYEQY

j_call: TRBJ1-1
clone_size: .
v_call: TRBV30
cdr3_aa: AWSSGPADEAF

j_call: TRBJ1-2
clone_size: few
v_call: TRBV2
cdr3_aa: ASSEMVSTAGYT

j_call: TRBJ2-4
clone_size: few
v_call: TRBV28
cdr3_aa: ASREQHIQY

j_call: TRBJ2-3
clone_size: .
v_call: TRBV19
cdr3_aa: ASSIIQGTDTQY

j_call: TRBJ2-1
clone_size: .
v_call: TRBV4-1
cdr3_aa: ASSQENRGPIPKQF

j_call: TRBJ2-7
clone_size: .
v_call: TRBV2
cdr3_aa: ASLARDYPYEQY

j_call: TRBJ2-5
clone_size: .
v_call: TRBV10-2
cdr3_aa: ASSDGDRVAGETQY

j_call: TRBJ1-1
clone_size: .
v_call: TRBV7-9
cdr3_aa: ASSLVRYTEAF

j_call: TRBJ1-2
clone_size: .
v_call: TRBV6-1
cdr3_aa: ASSETRYGYT

j_call: TRBJ1-5
clone_size: once
v_call: TRBV10-2
cdr3_aa: ASSPGQGGNQPQH

j_call: TRBJ1-5
clone_size: .
v_call: TRBV5-5
cdr3_aa: ASSLRLWGQPQH

j_call: TRBJ1-1
clone_size: .
v_call: TRBV19
cdr3_aa: ASRTGDLWNTEAF

j_call: TRBJ2-2
clone_size: .
v_call: TRBV19
cdr3_aa: ANPGLAGDTGELF

j_call: TRBJ2-7
clone_size: .
v_call: TRBV19
cdr3_aa: ASRYTDSYEQY

j_call: TRBJ1-4
clone_size: .
v_call: TRBV28
cdr3_aa: ASSLDHEKLF

j_call: TRBJ2-7
clone_size: .
v_call: TRBV6-6
cdr3_aa: ASSYSPHGPSYEQY

j_call: TRBJ2-1
clone_size: .
v_call: TRBV7-8
cdr3_aa: ASSLLRGRSSYNEQF

j_call: TRBJ2-7
clone_size: .
v_call: TRBV27
cdr3_aa: ASSFRGYEQY

j_call: TRBJ2-7
clone_size: .
v_call: TRBV6-1
cdr3_aa: ASSVRDPPYEQY

j_call: TRBJ1-3
clone_size: .
v_call: TRBV14
cdr3_aa: ASSQDMGGAGGNTIY

j_call: TRBJ2-7
clone_size: .
v_call: TRBV5-5
cdr3_aa: ASSLDEGSGYEQY

j_call: TRBJ1-2
clone_size: once
v_call: TRBV11-2
cdr3_aa: ASSGGTVYYGYT

j_call: TRBJ2-3
clone_size: .
v_call: TRBV7-6
cdr3_aa: ASSSLSGSVTDTQY

j_call: TRBJ1-5
clone_size: .
v_call: TRBV5-4
cdr3_aa: ASSLAPGQDQPQH

j_call: TRBJ2-3
clone_size: .
v_call: TRBV5-4
cdr3_aa: ASSRQGYSTDTQY

j_call: TRBJ1-5
clone_size: .
v_call: TRBV28
cdr3_aa: ASSFNQPQH

j_call: TRBJ2-3
clone_size: .
v_call: TRBV27
cdr3_aa: ASSWGRVGTQY

j_call: TRBJ1-2
clone_size: .
v_call: TRBV23-1
cdr3_aa: ASSQSQGVGYGYT

j_call: TRBJ1-1
clone_size: .
v_call: TRBV11-2
cdr3_aa: ASSLGGVPF

j_call: TRBJ1-5
clone_size: .
v_call: TRBV28
cdr3_aa: ASSQSTGYQPQH

j_call: TRBJ2-6
clone_size: .
v_call: TRBV19
cdr3_aa: ASSIRGSGANVLT

j_call: TRBJ1-1
clone_size: .
v_call: TRBV4-1
cdr3_aa: ASSQRQNTEAF

j_call: TRBJ2-1
clone_size: .
v_call: TRBV28
cdr3_aa: ASRIGGLRSYNEQF

j_call: TRBJ2-3
clone_size: .
v_call: TRBV29-1
cdr3_aa: SVEDPSRSLTDTQY

j_call: TRBJ2-7
clone_size: .
v_call: TRBV6-6
cdr3_aa: ASSRLVAYEQY

j_call: TRBJ1-2
clone_size: .
v_call: TRBV10-3
cdr3_aa: AISESARGQGYT

j_call: TRBJ2-1
clone_size: once
v_call: TRBV29-1
cdr3_aa: SVEGLGSSSYNEQF

j_call: TRBJ1-3
clone_size: .
v_call: TRBV5-6
cdr3_aa: ASSPLGGFSGNTIY

j_call: TRBJ2-7
clone_size: .
v_call: TRBV28
cdr3_aa: ASIEDPGTSYEQY

j_call: TRBJ2-1
clone_size: .
v_call: TRBV25-1
cdr3_aa: ASSRDSSYNEQF

j_call: TRBJ1-1
clone_size: .
v_call: TRBV27
cdr3_aa: ASGPRGVVYTEAF

j_call: TRBJ2-1
clone_size: .
v_call: TRBV5-5
cdr3_aa: ASSPGQGLNNEQF

j_call: TRBJ2-5
clone_size: .
v_call: TRBV7-9
cdr3_aa: ASSLSLRGAETQY

j_call: TRBJ2-3
clone_size: .
v_call: TRBV6-5
cdr3_aa: ASSYRGLAGADTQY

j_call: TRBJ2-7
clone_size: .
v_call: TRBV28
cdr3_aa: ASSSTGQTYEQY

j_call: TRBJ1-5
clone_size: .
v_call: TRBV23-1
cdr3_aa: ARGTGGQPQH

j_call: TRBJ1-4
clone_size: .
v_call: TRBV9
cdr3_aa: ASSVLAEATNEKLF

j_call: TRBJ2-1
clone_size: .
v_call: TRBV11-2
cdr3_aa: ASSLDHRAEQF

j_call: TRBJ2-3
clone_size: .
v_call: TRBV5-3
cdr3_aa: ARSTLTSGSTDTQY

j_call: TRBJ2-2
clone_size: .
v_call: TRBV7-8
cdr3_aa: ASSLTNTGELF

j_call: TRBJ1-5
clone_size: .
v_call: TRBV27
cdr3_aa: ASSWGPYGPQH

j_call: TRBJ2-5
clone_size: .
v_call: TRBV7-8
cdr3_aa: ASSLVKYQETQY

j_call: TRBJ2-3
clone_size: once
v_call: TRBV19
cdr3_aa: ASSSGSTDTQY

j_call: TRBJ1-1
clone_size: .
v_call: TRBV6-5
cdr3_aa: ASSYSPGVTEAF

j_call: TRBJ2-3
clone_size: .
v_call: TRBV5-1
cdr3_aa: ASSLVAGGDTQY

j_call: TRBJ1-5
clone_size: .
v_call: TRBV2
cdr3_aa: ASSEGQGNQPQH